A single sample gave rise to the 6 T cell receptor beta chains below, sequenced in a study of blood T cell repertoires in COVID-19. The data were produced by immunoSEQ multiplex PCR, yet TCRdb's version contains in-frame clones alone and is incomplete. This table has under 65,000 clones, 87% appearing once. The sequencing input was peripheral blood. These receptors were collected from a woman older than 75 with COVID-19, enrolled during active disease.

The chain couples TRBV7-9 to TRBJ1-2, with 7 bases lining up with TRBD1. Germline V lookup: CDR1 SEHNR, CDR2 FQNEAQ (reference sequence). The CDR3 is 15 residues long. V dropped 5 bases and J dropped 4; count of bases not matched to a gene: 10. CDR3 coding DNA: TGTGCCAGCAGCGACTTCAGGGGGTCCCTCTATGGCTACACCTTC. As protein: CASSDFRGSLYGYTF.

V usage is TRBV5-1 and J usage is TRBJ1-2; a possible D gene is TRBD1 (6 bases). Trimming took off 3 bases at V and 7 bases at J, with 16 bases between the two ends. Germline V lookup: CDR1 SGHRS, CDR2 YFSETQ. This CDR3 is 14 amino acids long. The CDR3 loop is CASSSSVTGAGYTF. DNA of the CDR3: TGCGCCAGCAGCTCCTCGGTGACAGGTGCTGGCTACACCTTC.

The chain has TRBV15 and TRBJ1-2, with a tentative D call TRBD1 (6 bases). Germline V lookup: CDR1 LNHNV, CDR2 YYDKDF (reference sequence). The CDR3 contains 15 residues. V lost 8 bases, J lost 0 bases, and 16 bases lay in between. CDR3 protein: CATRQASPSNYGYTF. In DNA form, the CDR3 reads TGTGCCACCCGACAGGCGAGCCCCTCTAACTATGGCTACACCTTC.

The genes are TRBV11-2 and TRBJ2-7; 13 bases match TRBD2. With 5 bases clipped from V and 4 bases from J, the junction kept 5 bases outside the gene matches. The CDR3 is 15 residues long. Looked up from germline, CDR1 is SGHAT and CDR2 is FQNNGV. For the CDR3, the DNA is TGTGCCAGCAGCCCCGGGACTAGCGGGGTTTACGAGCAGTACTTC. Amino acid sequence: CASSPGTSGVYEQYF.

CDR3: CASSPGRVGEQYF. In DNA, the CDR3 is TGTGCCAGCAGCCCCGGGCGGGTCGGCGAGCAGTACTTC. The J gene is TRBJ2-7, the V gene TRBV11-2, with D maybe TRBD2 (5 bases). Germline CDR1 is SGHAT and CDR2 is FQNNGV. The V end was cut by 5 bases, the J end by 6 bases, with 14 bases between. The CDR3 length is 13 residues.

The V gene is TRBV5-1, the J gene TRBJ2-3; the D gene is possibly TRBD1 (6 bases). Germline V gives CDR1 SGHRS, CDR2 YFSETQ. Trimming took 4 bases from V and 0 from J, leaving 12 bases between them. CDR3 length: 15 amino acids. This CDR3 reads CASSGRGSSTDTQYF. CDR3 coding DNA: TGCGCCAGCAGCGGCAGGGGATCTAGCACAGATACGCAGTATTTT.